The sequence of this T cell receptor (beta chain) was determined in a study of T cell changes during pregnancy in multiple sclerosis (dated by TCRdb to about 2019). Context from the whole study: The study looked at changes in the T cell repertoire across pregnancy in women with multiple sclerosis.

The V end loses 0 bases and the J end loses 7 bases, and a stretch of 9 bases separates them. Sequences LNHDA (CDR1) and SQIVND (CDR2) are obtained from the germline V gene (reference sequence). The CDR3 starts with the cysteine, ends with the phenylalanine, and has 14 residues. Here the CDR3 DNA is all that survives: 42 bases in frame from base 1. Library construction relied on the immunoSEQ multiplex PCR assay. Drawn from immuneACCESS, this table holds only the in-frame rearrangements with V and J called that TCRdb kept. Clones are partly lost; checked studies trace under half to an unresolved V gene and leave the rest unexplained. The sample table holds 55,000 to 65,000 clones, of which 90% to 95% were seen once. The biggest ten clones account for 1.8% of the sample. Worth noting for this clone: Its antigen is still unknown. No qualities accompany the bases; no much larger clone lies one base away.

The receptor was isolated from a female donor with multiple sclerosis, enrolled in a pregnancy study. The source material was peripheral blood, sampled after pregnancy. The sequence joins TRBV19 to TRBJ1-4; a tentative D call is TRBD1 (5 bases match). The CDR3 sequence is CASSIEGVGEKLFF. The nucleotide sequence is TGTGCCAGTAGTATAGAAGGGGTCGGTGAAAAACTGTTTTTT.